The 13 T cell receptor beta chains presented below share a single source sample, sequenced in a study of T cells in Graves' hyperthyroidism and ophthalmopathy. Amplification of TCR beta CDR3 regions used RNA as the template. RT-PCR in the first round (using the HTBI primer set) targeted the TCR CDR3. From the multiplex PCR reads, TCRdb called clonotypes with MiXCR, one entry per CDR3 protein. The sample includes 400,000 or so distinct CDR3 sequences, over 12% seen only once; the top ten take over 25%. Sequenced input: blood. These receptors were taken from a middle-aged man with Graves' ophthalmopathy.

This clonotype was seen ten or more times. The V call is TRBV7-2, the J call TRBJ2-3; a weak D match, TRBD2 (5 bases). The V gene's germline CDR1 is SGHTA and CDR2 FQGNSA. V gave up 4 bases and J gave up 4 bases, with 9 bases separating them. The CDR3 contains 13 residues. This chain's CDR3 is CASSYAGADTQYF. CDR3 DNA: TGTGCCAGCAGCTACGCGGGTGCAGATACGCAGTATTTT. The entire variable domain, with the rest obtained from reference TRBV7-2 and TRBJ2-3, is as follows: GAGVSQSPSNKVTEKGKDVELRCDPISGHTALYWYRQSLGQGLEFLIYFQGNSAPDKSGLPSDRFSAERTGGSVSTLTIQRTQQEDSAVYLCASSYAGADTQYFGPGTRLTVL.

This clonotype was seen ten or more times. The DNA for the CDR3 is TGTGCCAGCAGCAGTGGACAGGCGACAGATACGCAGTATTTT. It codes for CASSSGQATDTQYF. The rearrangement joins TRBV5-6 to TRBJ2-3, with TRBD1 matching over 7 bases. V dropped 4 bases and J dropped 3; count of bases not matched to a gene: 5. Germline V CDR1 and CDR2: SGHDT, YYEEEE. The CDR3 runs 14 residues.

This chain links TRBV20-1 with TRBJ1-1, with 7 bases lining up with TRBD1. CDR3 length: 13 amino acids. V was pared by 6 bases and J by 1 base, with 5 bases of the junction left unmatched. From germline, CDR1 is DFQATT and CDR2 SNEGSKA (reference sequence). As DNA, the CDR3 is TGCAGTGCGGAACAGGGGACGAACACTGAAGCTTTCTTT. Amino acid sequence: CSAEQGTNTEAFF.

In nucleotides, the CDR3 is TGTGCCCATTCCGGGACTAGAGTATCTGAGCAGTTCTTC. This encodes CAHSGTRVSEQFF. The chain is built from TRBV30 and TRBJ2-1; TRBD2 agrees at 8 bases. The V segment lost 8 bases and the J segment 9 bases; nucleotides outside the gene matches: 12. This CDR3 comprises 13 residues. Per the germline V gene, CDR1 is GTSNPN and CDR2 is SVGIG (reference sequence). Full variable domain (rest looked up from reference TRBV30 and TRBJ2-1): SQTIHQWPATLVQPVGSPLSLECTVEGTSNPNLYWYRQAAGRGLQLLFYSVGIGQISSEVPQNLSASRPQDRQFILSSKKLLLSDSGFYLCAHSGTRVSEQFFGPGTRLTVL.

V gene TRBV12-3 or TRBV12-4 combines with J gene TRBJ1-2; D may be TRBD1 (5 bases). The CDR3 spans 13 residues. The V end was cut by 2 bases, the J end by 8 bases, with 12 bases between. The CDR3 spells CASSLNVGAGYTF. The DNA for the CDR3 is TGTGCCAGCAGTTTAAATGTAGGGGCCGGCTACACCTTC.

This clonotype was seen many times. This chain joins TRBV6-1 and TRBJ2-3; weak D call: TRBD1 (5 bases). The CDR3 is 15 residues long. V lost 7 bases, J lost 2 bases, and 16 bases lay in between. The germline V gene encodes CDR1 MNHNS and CDR2 SASEGT. The CDR3 DNA reads TGTGCCAGCAACCCCGGCAGGGCAACCACAGATACGCAGTATTTT. Protein product: CASNPGRATTDTQYF.

This clonotype was detected ten times or more. This chain links TRBV20-1 with TRBJ2-7; 12 bases map to TRBD2. Looked up from germline, CDR1 is DFQATT and CDR2 is SNEGSKA (reference sequence). The CDR3 spans 15 residues. The junction had 8 bases not matched to a gene; V was cut back by 6 bases and J by 2 bases. CDR3 protein: CSATLGLAGTYEQYF. The CDR3 coding sequence is TGCAGTGCCACACTTGGACTAGCGGGGACCTACGAGCAGTACTTC.

This clonotype occurred many times. This sequence joins TRBV5-1 and TRBJ2-7; D is possibly TRBD1 or TRBD2 (5 bases each). Germline assignment: CDR1 SGHRS and CDR2 YFSETQ. The CDR3 runs to 14 residues. V was pared by 4 bases and J by 6 bases, with 17 bases between. Here the CDR3 DNA reads TGCGCCAGCAGCCTAGGGACCCGCACCTCCGAGCAGTACTTC. It translates to CASSLGTRTSEQYF.

This clonotype occurred a few times. The J gene is TRBJ1-1, the V gene TRBV28, with no clear D. Germline V gene sequence: CDR1 MDHEN, CDR2 SYDVKM. Trimming left V 6 bases short and J 10 bases short, with 18 bases between. CDR3 length equals 13 residues. The CDR3 loop reads CASSSWWTPGAFF. CDR3 sequence (DNA): TGTGCCAGCAGCTCCTGGTGGACCCCGGGAGCTTTCTTT.

This chain joins TRBV24-1 and TRBJ2-6; D remains ambiguous. The V end was cut by 2 bases, the J end by 4 bases, with 8 bases between. The germline V gene has CDR1 KGHDR and CDR2 SFDVKD. CDR3 length: 15 amino acids. CDR3 sequence: CATSDSGKGANVLTF. The CDR3 DNA reads TGTGCCACCAGTGATTCAGGAAAAGGGGCCAACGTCCTGACTTTC.

With regard to this clonotype: The conserved phenylalanine or tryptophan normally closing the CDR3 is absent here, so this likely arose from a read error. This rearrangement joins TRBV11-1 to TRBJ2-2; 9 bases are a match to TRBD2. From germline, CDR1 is SGHAT and CDR2 FQDESV (reference sequence). The junction had 4 bases not matched to a gene; V was cut back by 3 bases and J by 2 bases. CDR3 length: 16 amino acids. The CDR3 spells CASSLFLAGNTGELFL. As DNA, the CDR3 is TGTGCCAGCAGCTTGTTTCTAGCGGGAAACACCGGGGAGCTGTTTCTT.

This clonotype was seen ten or more times. The chain carries TRBV28 and TRBJ1-5; no clear D gene. CDR1 and CDR2 (germline): MDHEN, SYDVKM. There are 15 residues in the CDR3. V dropped 3 bases and J dropped 4 bases, with 13 bases sitting between them. CDR3 DNA sequence: TGTGCCAGCAGTTTGTCAGGAGGCCCTAATCAGCCCCAGCATTTT. It translates to CASSLSGGPNQPQHF. The variable domain in full, completed from reference TRBV28 and TRBJ1-5, reads DVKVTQSSRYLVKRTGEKVFLECVQDMDHENMFWYRQDPGLGLRLIYFSYDVKMKEKGDIPEGYSVSREKKERFSLILESASTNQTSMYLCASSLSGGPNQPQHFGDGTRLSIL.

This clonotype was detected many times. This chain joins TRBV27 and TRBJ2-5, with 11 bases aligning to TRBD1. The CDR3 contains 15 residues. J gave up 1 base and V 3 bases, and 1 base lay outside the gene matches. The germline gives CDR1 MNHEY, CDR2 SMNVEV (reference sequence). As DNA, the CDR3 is TGTGCCAGCAGTTTCGGGACAGGGGGCCAAGAGACCCAGTACTTC. Protein sequence: CASSFGTGGQETQYF.